This T cell receptor beta chain was retrieved from a study of blood T cell repertoires in COVID-19. Background on the study: Acute-phase and convalescent COVID-19 samples originated in the United States, Italy and Spain. In each case, the material was cDNA or gDNA derived from T cells, B-cell-depleted T cells, or PBMCs.

The V end was cut by 0 bases, the J end by 6 bases, with 14 bases between. Germline V gene sequence: CDR1 LNHDA, CDR2 SQIVND (reference sequence). The CDR3 length is 15 residues. In the study's own analysis: For nucleated cells, counts were estimated from reference gene primer amplification. The repertoire was sequenced with immunoSEQ multiplex PCR; TCRdb's copy has only in-frame clones and lacks some. The V and J calls and the clone size are those of that table, but D and trimming were determined from the DNA. The sample lists around 40,000 clones; about four fifths were seen once. The genes are TRBV19 and TRBJ1-1; no reliable D call. Sequenced: peripheral blood. The TCR was taken from a man at least 80 years old with active or convalescent COVID-19. CDR3 residues: CASSIEGRPSAEAFF. The CDR3 DNA follows: TGTGCCAGTAGTATAGAGGGGAGGCCGAGCGCTGAAGCTTTCTTT.